Presented here are 5 T cell receptor beta chains from one specimen sequenced in a study of early stage breast cancer tumors. Data came from immunoSEQ multiplex PCR; TCRdb stores just in-frame clones and leaves some out. The sample has more than 65,000 clones, 75% to 90% seen once. The sample taken for sequencing was blood. These receptors were obtained from a person aged 35-55 years with breast cancer.

The chain combines TRBV7-9 with TRBJ2-7; D is possibly TRBD1 (7 bases). Per the germline V gene, CDR1 is SEHNR and CDR2 is FQNEAQ (reference sequence). The V and J ends lost 5 bases and 3 bases respectively, with 17 bases between them. This CDR3 has 15 amino acids. CDR3 in amino acids: CASSPGGGQYYEQYF. The CDR3 DNA reads TGTGCCAGCAGCCCAGGAGGGGGACAGTACTACGAGCAGTACTTC.

The chain recombines TRBV12-2 with TRBJ2-3; no check of the table's D call, TRBD2, against the DNA was made. TRBV12-2 is given as a pseudogene. CDR3 length: 15 residues. The CDR3 DNA reads TGTGCAAGTCGCTGGGCGGGATGGGTGTTCGATACGCAGTATTTT. Amino acids: CASRWAGWVFDTQYF.

The chain uses TRBV6-1 and TRBJ2-7; TRBD1 might be the D (7 bases). The CDR3 loop spans 13 amino acids. Germline loops: CDR1 MNHNS, CDR2 SASEGT. V dropped 4 bases and J dropped 2 bases, with 9 bases sitting between them. The CDR3 is CASSVRGAYEQYF. DNA for the CDR3: TGTGCCAGCAGTGTCAGGGGGGCCTACGAGCAGTACTTC.

Comments on this clone: A read error may account for a junction end that differs from germline. The chain links TRBV15 to TRBJ2-1, with TRBD1 identical over 7 bases. In germline, CDR1 is LNHNV, CDR2 YYDKDF (reference sequence). The CDR3 spans 14 residues. CDR3 bases: TGTGCCACCAGAAGAGGGGGCGCCCCTGATGAGCAGTTCTTC. Translating gives CATRRGGAPDEQFF.

This clone has only one observation. The chain uses TRBV6-5 and TRBJ2-1, with a tentative D call TRBD1 (5 bases). Trimming took 6 bases from V and 0 from J, leaving 12 bases between them. CDR1 is MNHEY, CDR2 SVGAGI, per germline. The length of the CDR3 is 15 residues. The CDR3 nucleotides are TGTGCCAGCAGACCAGGGTTGGGCTCCTACAATGAGCAGTTCTTC. It encodes CASRPGLGSYNEQFF.